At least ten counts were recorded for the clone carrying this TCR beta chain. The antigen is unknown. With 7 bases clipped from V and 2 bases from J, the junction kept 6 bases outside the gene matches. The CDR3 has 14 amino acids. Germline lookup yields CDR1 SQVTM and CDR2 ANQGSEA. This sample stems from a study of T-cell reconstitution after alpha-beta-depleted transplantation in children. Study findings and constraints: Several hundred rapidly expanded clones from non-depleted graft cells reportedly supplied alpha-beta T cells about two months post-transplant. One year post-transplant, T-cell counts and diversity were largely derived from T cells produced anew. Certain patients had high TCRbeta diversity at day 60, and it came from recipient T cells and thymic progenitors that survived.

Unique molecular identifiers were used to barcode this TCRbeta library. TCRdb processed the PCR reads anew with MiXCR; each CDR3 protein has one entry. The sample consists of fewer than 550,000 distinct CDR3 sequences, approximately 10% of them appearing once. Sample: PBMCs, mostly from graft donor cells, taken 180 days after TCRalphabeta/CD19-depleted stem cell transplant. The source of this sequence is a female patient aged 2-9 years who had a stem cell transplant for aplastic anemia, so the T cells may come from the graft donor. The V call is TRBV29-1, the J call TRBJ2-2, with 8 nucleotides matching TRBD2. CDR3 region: CSALSGINTGELFF. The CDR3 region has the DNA TGCAGCGCCCTTAGCGGGATTAACACCGGGGAGCTGTTTTTT.